Included here is one T cell receptor beta chain sequence, with context. This sample is drawn from a study of blood T cell repertoires in COVID-19. Overall study context: Acute-phase and convalescent COVID-19 samples originated in the United States, Italy and Spain. The analysed material was cDNA or gDNA that came from T cells, B-cell-depleted T cells, or PBMCs.

Germline CDR1 reads SGHNT; CDR2 reads YYREEE (reference sequence). The junction had 7 bases not matched to a gene; V was cut back by 4 bases and J by 4 bases. This CDR3 region has 16 residues. Original methodology: How many nucleated cells were present was estimated from reference gene primer amplification. The protocol was immunoSEQ multiplex PCR, while the TCRdb copy is restricted to in-frame clones and leaves out a portion. The D gene and trimming were derived from the DNA, and the V and J assignments and clone size from that table. The sample records 100,000 to 150,000 clones, around 87% being singletons.

The sequencing input was peripheral blood. J is TRBJ2-1 and V is TRBV5-4; 11 bases align to TRBD1. This receptor was obtained from a man in his 70s with active COVID-19. The DNA for the CDR3 is TGTGCCAGCAGCCATGCCGGGACAGGGGGTTACAATGAGCAGTTCTTC. Protein product: CASSHAGTGGYNEQFF.